This TCR beta chain derives from a study of early T cells in non-severe SARS-CoV-2 infection. About the study: Unpaired chains resulted from sequencing bulk RNA of unsorted whole blood. Study-level points and caveats: Private and CD4 specificities were missed by VDJdb matching, skewed to anti-spike CD8.

The TCR library protocol was used to attach unique molecular identifiers. These identifiers were attached to individual cDNA molecules. One entry per CDR3 protein, called by TCRdb with MiXCR from the 5' RACE reads. This table holds roughly 120,000 distinct CDR3 sequences, under 15% found once. Of note for this clonotype: Its specificity is unknown.

The germline gives CDR1 DFQATT, CDR2 SNEGSKA (reference sequence). The CDR3 has 16 residues. J lost 9 bases, V lost 2 bases, and 10 bases had no gene match. The source of this sequence is an adult who was a healthcare worker with PCR-confirmed SARS-CoV-2 infection or an uninfected control (not recorded which). Sequenced material: whole blood. The chain joins TRBV20-1 to TRBJ2-1, with 13 bases identical to TRBD2. The CDR3 nucleotides read TGCAGTGCTAGAAGGACTAGCGGGGGCTTTTTTGGTGAGCAGTTCTTC. This gives the protein CSARRTSGGFFGEQFF.